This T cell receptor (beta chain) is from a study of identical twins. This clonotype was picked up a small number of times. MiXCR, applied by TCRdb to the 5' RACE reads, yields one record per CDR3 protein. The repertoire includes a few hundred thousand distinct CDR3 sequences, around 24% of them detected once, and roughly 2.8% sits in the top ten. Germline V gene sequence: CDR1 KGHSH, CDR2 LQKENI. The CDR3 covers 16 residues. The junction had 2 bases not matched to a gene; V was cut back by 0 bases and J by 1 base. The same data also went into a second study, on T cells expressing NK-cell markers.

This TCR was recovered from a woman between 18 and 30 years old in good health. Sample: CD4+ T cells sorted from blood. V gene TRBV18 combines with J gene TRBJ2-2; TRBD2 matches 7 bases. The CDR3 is CASSPPGGRNTGELFF. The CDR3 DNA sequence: TGTGCCAGCTCACCACCGGGCGGGAGGAACACCGGGGAGCTGTTTTTT.